Following are 10 T cell receptor beta chains from one sample sequenced in a study of blood T cell repertoires in COVID-19. Only in-frame clones appear in the TCRdb table, and some are missing; sequencing was by immunoSEQ multiplex PCR. The sample contains more than 200,000 clones, roughly 88% of which appear only once. The sequenced sample consisted of peripheral blood. The receptors originated from a man at least 80 years old with acute or convalescent COVID-19.

The gene calls are TRBV5-1 and TRBJ2-3; possibly TRBD2 for D (7 bases). Trimming took 5 bases from V and 4 from J, leaving 20 bases between them. The CDR3 loop spans 16 amino acids. Germline CDR1 reads SGHRS; CDR2 reads YFSETQ. CDR3 nucleotide sequence: TGCGCCAGCAGAGAAGTTGGGGGGGCAGTTCCAGATACGCAGTATTTT. Translating gives CASREVGGAVPDTQYF.

The chain carries TRBV7-9 and TRBJ1-1; 7 bases are a match to TRBD1. The CDR3 has 15 residues. Germline loops: CDR1 SEHNR, CDR2 FQNEAQ (reference sequence). The V segment lost 4 bases and the J segment 3 bases; nucleotides outside the gene matches: 8. The DNA for the CDR3 is TGTGCCAGCAGCTCAAGGACAGGACTTGACACTGAAGCTTTCTTT. Its translation: CASSSRTGLDTEAFF.

The chain joins TRBV6-5 to TRBJ1-6, with 7 bases fitting TRBD1. The CDR3 runs 16 residues. CDR1 is MNHEY, CDR2 SVGAGI, per germline. V shed 1 base and J 10 bases; nucleotides not matched to a gene: 10. This CDR3 is CASSYLGQRSSSPLHF. CDR3 nucleotides: TGTGCCAGCAGTTACTTGGGACAGAGGAGTTCCTCACCCCTCCACTTT.

The chain has TRBV6-5 and TRBJ2-2; a possible D gene is TRBD2 (5 bases). Germline V CDR1 and CDR2: MNHEY, SVGAGI. The CDR3 spans 13 residues. V shed 2 bases and J shed 9 bases, with 10 bases lying between them. CDR3 bases: TGTGCCAGCAGTTACCGCGGGCCCCGGGAGCTGTTTTTT. This codes for CASSYRGPRELFF.

On this clone: A much larger clonotype is one base distant, so this may be a read error. The J gene is TRBJ2-1, the V gene TRBV2; 9 nucleotides line up with TRBD1. The CDR3 runs 14 residues. J gave up 4 bases and V 5 bases, and 3 bases lay outside the gene matches. Germline V gene lookup returns CDR1 SNHLY and CDR2 FYNNEI. CDR3 nucleotide sequence: TGTGCCAGCAGTTCGGGACAGGGTTACAATGAGCAGTTCTTC. It encodes CASSSGQGYNEQFF.

V usage is TRBV10-3 and J usage is TRBJ2-7; 11 bases fit TRBD2. In germline, CDR1 is ENHRY, CDR2 SYGVKD. V dropped 5 bases and J dropped 5; count of bases not matched to a gene: 14. The CDR3 covers 17 residues. CDR3 bases: TGTGCCATCAGTCCCGGGAGGCAGTCTAGCGGGGGGCACGAGCAGTACTTC. Translated: CAISPGRQSSGGHEQYF.

The chain joins TRBV11-2 to TRBJ2-2, with 12 positions matching TRBD2. Per the germline V gene, CDR1 is SGHAT and CDR2 is FQNNGV. The CDR3 runs 15 residues. V trimming: 6 bases; J trimming: 5 bases; junction bases outside the gene matches: 4. The chain's CDR3 is CASSRGTSGTGELFF. In DNA form, the CDR3 reads TGTGCCAGCAGTCGCGGGACTAGCGGGACCGGGGAGCTGTTTTTT.

V gene TRBV5-5 combines with J gene TRBJ1-2; TRBD1 is a possible D gene (5 bases). The germline V and J ends were trimmed by 5 bases and 4 bases, with 15 bases remaining between them. CDR3 length equals 14 residues. The germline V gene has CDR1 SGHKS and CDR2 YYEKEE (reference sequence). The CDR3 region has the DNA TGTGCCAGCAGACAAGGTACAGGAATCTATGGCTACACCTTC. Protein product: CASRQGTGIYGYTF.

This chain connects TRBV14 to TRBJ2-2, with 7 bases aligning to TRBD2. The V segment lost 0 bases and the J segment 3 bases; nucleotides outside the gene matches: 1. This CDR3 contains 15 residues. Germline CDR1 is SGHDN and CDR2 is FVKESK. CDR3 bases: TGTGCCAGCAGCCAAGATGGGGGGGACACCGGGGAGCTGTTTTTT. The encoded protein is CASSQDGGDTGELFF.

The chain recombines TRBV6-4 with TRBJ2-1; D gene uncertain. V lost 8 bases, J lost 8 bases, and 22 bases lay in between. There are 15 residues in the CDR3. From germline, CDR1 is MRHNA and CDR2 SNTAGT. The CDR3 bases are TGTGCCAGCTCACGCGAGTGGGCCCTACCCCATGAGCAGTTCTTC. Its translation is CASSREWALPHEQFF.